The rows below give T cell receptor beta chains drawn from one sample of a study of cytomegalovirus exposure and HLA in healthy donors. TCRdb's table, derived via immunoSEQ multiplex PCR, lists solely in-frame clones and lacks some. The sample holds about 130,000 clones; roughly 90% are singletons and the top ten take about 3%. The sample consisted of PBMCs. These receptors all come from a man aged 25-45 years in good health and CMV-seronegative. CDR3s include the opening cysteine and the closing phenylalanine or tryptophan. The order of the fields is clone size, D gene, V gene, J gene, CDR3 DNA, CDR3 protein. The D gene is left open where the match is weak. Expanded clones get a size class; other rows say once, few or many, or leave the size out.

size: NA; D: TRBD2; V: TRBV28; J: TRBJ2-7; DNA: TGTGCCAGCAGTCCGCCGGGGGGTTACGAGCAGTACTTC; CDR3: CASSPPGGYEQYF
size: few; D: TRBD1; V: TRBV5-1; J: TRBJ2-7; DNA: TGCGCCAGCAGTAATGGACAGGGGAACTACGAGCAGTACTTC; CDR3: CASSNGQGNYEQYF
size: NA; D: NA; V: TRBV4-1; J: TRBJ1-5; DNA: TGCGCCAGCAGCCATACTGTCCGCAATCAGCCCCAGCATTTT; CDR3: CASSHTVRNQPQHF
size: few; D: TRBD1; V: TRBV5-1; J: TRBJ1-2; DNA: TGCGCCAGCAGCTTGACAGGGGACGGCTATGGCTACACCTTC; CDR3: CASSLTGDGYGYTF
size: NA; D: NA; V: TRBV6-5; J: TRBJ1-3; DNA: TGTGCCACTATTGGACGGACAGTCTCTGGAAACACCATATATTTT; CDR3: CATIGRTVSGNTIYF
size: NA; D: TRBD2; V: TRBV10-2; J: TRBJ2-1; DNA: TGCGCCAGCAGACTAGCGGGGGGCCTTTCGGATGAGCAGTTCTTC; CDR3: CASRLAGGLSDEQFF
size: few; D: NA; V: TRBV7-2; J: TRBJ2-3; DNA: TGTGCCAGCACCCGGGGGGCTAGCACAGATACGCAGTATTTT; CDR3: CASTRGASTDTQYF
size: once; D: TRBD1; V: TRBV27; J: TRBJ2-1; DNA: TGTGCCGCGTGGGGACAGGGGCGCTCCTACAATGAGCAGTTCTTC; CDR3: CAAWGQGRSYNEQFF
size: NA; D: TRBD1; V: TRBV7-6; J: TRBJ2-1; DNA: TGTGCCAGCAGCTTACAGGGGGCCCTCAATGAGCAGTTCTTC; CDR3: CASSLQGALNEQFF
size: NA; D: TRBD2; V: TRBV2; J: TRBJ2-1; DNA: TGTGCCAGCAGTGAAGATCCCGGACGGGAGGGACATGAGCAGTTCTTC; CDR3: CASSEDPGREGHEQFF
size: NA; D: NA; V: TRBV29-1; J: TRBJ2-7; DNA: TGCAGCGTTGAAGATGGACTCAAGAACGAGCAGTACTTC; CDR3: CSVEDGLKNEQYF
size: NA; D: NA; V: TRBV6-4; J: TRBJ1-1; DNA: TGTGCCAGCAGTGATGGGCCCACTGAAGCTTTCTTT; CDR3: CASSDGPTEAFF
size: NA; D: TRBD2; V: TRBV7-2; J: TRBJ2-7; DNA: TGTGCCAGCAGCTTCCCCTTAGTAGCGGGGGCCTACGAGCAGTACTTC; CDR3: CASSFPLVAGAYEQYF
size: once; D: NA; V: TRBV27; J: TRBJ2-7; DNA: TGTGCCAGCAGCCTCAGGGGATCAAGCTCCTACGAGCAGTACTTC; CDR3: CASSLRGSSSYEQYF
size: once; D: TRBD1; V: TRBV19; J: TRBJ2-7; DNA: TGTGCCAGTAGTGGCCGGGACAGGGTCGGCGGCGAGCAGTACTTC; CDR3: CASSGRDRVGGEQYF
size: NA; D: TRBD2; V: TRBV11-2; J: TRBJ2-7; DNA: TGTGCCAGCAGCTTAGGGTTAGCGGGACCTTACGAGCAGTACTTC; CDR3: CASSLGLAGPYEQYF
size: NA; D: NA; V: TRBV6-1; J: TRBJ2-1; DNA: TGTGCCAGCAGACTTCATTACAATGAGCAGTTCTTC; CDR3: CASRLHYNEQFF
size: NA; D: TRBD2; V: TRBV27; J: TRBJ2-7; DNA: TGTGCCAGCAGCCCCTTAAAGCGGGGCTACGAGCAGTACTTC; CDR3: CASSPLKRGYEQYF
size: NA; D: NA; V: TRBV7-2; J: TRBJ1-6; DNA: TGTGCCAGCAGCTTATTGGGCAGCCCCTATAATTCACCCCTCCACTTT; CDR3: CASSLLGSPYNSPLHF
size: NA; D: TRBD1; V: TRBV29-1; J: TRBJ1-2; DNA: TGCAGCGTGCGGACAGGGGTCGGGGGCTACACCTTC; CDR3: CSVRTGVGGYTF
size: NA; D: TRBD1; V: TRBV6-6; J: TRBJ1-2; DNA: TGTGCCAGCAGTCAACGACAGGGGGCGGGTGGCTACACCTTC; CDR3: CASSQRQGAGGYTF
size: once; D: NA; V: TRBV27; J: TRBJ1-5; DNA: TGTGCCAGCAGTCCGATAGGGCAGGGGTACAATCAGCCCCAGCATTTT; CDR3: CASSPIGQGYNQPQHF
size: once; D: TRBD2; V: TRBV20-1; J: TRBJ2-3; DNA: TGCAGTCCCTCCGGGGGGGCCACGCAGTATTTT; CDR3: CSPSGGATQYF
size: NA; D: TRBD2; V: TRBV6-5; J: TRBJ2-1; DNA: TGTGCCAGCAGTTACTTAGCGGGGGGGCTAAATGAGCAGTTCTTC; CDR3: CASSYLAGGLNEQFF
size: NA; D: NA; V: TRBV11-2; J: TRBJ2-2; DNA: TGTGCCAGCAGCCTCGACACGTCAAGCCCGAACACCGGGGAGCTGTTTTTT; CDR3: CASSLDTSSPNTGELFF
size: NA; D: NA; V: TRBV7-3; J: TRBJ2-1; DNA: TGTGCCAGCAGCTTCGACAATGAGCAGTTCTTC; CDR3: CASSFDNEQFF
size: NA; D: TRBD1; V: TRBV10-3; J: TRBJ1-3; DNA: TGTGCCATCAGTCGGGACAGGGCGGTTGGAAACACCATATATTTT; CDR3: CAISRDRAVGNTIYF
size: NA; D: TRBD1; V: TRBV6-6; J: TRBJ2-7; DNA: TGTGCCAGCAGTCGCCCGGGGACAGCCTCCTACGAGCAGTACTTC; CDR3: CASSRPGTASYEQYF
size: NA; D: NA; V: TRBV6-1; J: TRBJ2-2; DNA: TGTGCCAGCAGTGAAGCGCTAGCGTCGGGCGGGGAGCTGTTTTTT; CDR3: CASSEALASGGELFF
size: NA; D: TRBD1; V: TRBV7-9; J: TRBJ1-2; DNA: TGTGCCAGCAGCAATACAGGGGGGTATGGCTATGGCTACACCTTC; CDR3: CASSNTGGYGYGYTF
size: NA; D: NA; V: TRBV4-2; J: TRBJ1-4; DNA: TGTGCCAGCAGCCAGAGGAATGACGAAAAACTGTTTTTT; CDR3: CASSQRNDEKLFF
size: NA; D: NA; V: TRBV18; J: TRBJ1-5; DNA: TGTGCCAGCTCCACGGCCACAGCACAACAGCCCCAGCATTTT; CDR3: CASSTATAQQPQHF
size: NA; D: TRBD1; V: TRBV27; J: TRBJ2-3; DNA: TGTGCCAGCAGTTTATCTGGGACAGGGACCGATACGCAGTATTTT; CDR3: CASSLSGTGTDTQYF
size: NA; D: TRBD1; V: TRBV7-2; J: TRBJ1-5; DNA: TGTGCCAGCAGCTCCCAGGGGGGTTATGGTCAGCCCCAGCATTTT; CDR3: CASSSQGGYGQPQHF
size: NA; D: TRBD1; V: TRBV5-1; J: TRBJ2-2; DNA: TGCGCCAGCAGCTTAGGTCGGTTGGGACAGGCGACCGGGGAGCTGTTTTTT; CDR3: CASSLGRLGQATGELFF
size: NA; D: TRBD1; V: TRBV6-5; J: TRBJ2-7; DNA: TGTGCCAGCAGCAACCGGGACAGCTCCTACGAGCAGTACTTC; CDR3: CASSNRDSSYEQYF
size: few; D: NA; V: TRBV7-9; J: TRBJ1-2; DNA: TGTGCCAGCAGCTTATGGGACAAAGAGGCGTACTATGGCTACACCTTC; CDR3: CASSLWDKEAYYGYTF